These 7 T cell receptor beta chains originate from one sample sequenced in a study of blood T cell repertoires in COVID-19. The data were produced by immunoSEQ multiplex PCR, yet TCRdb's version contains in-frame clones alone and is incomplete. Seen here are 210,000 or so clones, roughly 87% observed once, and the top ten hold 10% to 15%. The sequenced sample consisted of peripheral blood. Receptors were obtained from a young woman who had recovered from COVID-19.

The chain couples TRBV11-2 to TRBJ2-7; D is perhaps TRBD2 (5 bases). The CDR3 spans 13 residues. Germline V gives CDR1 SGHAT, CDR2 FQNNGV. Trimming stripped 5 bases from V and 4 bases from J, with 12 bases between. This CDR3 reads CASSLWTGYEQYF. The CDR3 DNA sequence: TGTGCCAGCAGCCTATGGACTGGTTACGAGCAGTACTTC.

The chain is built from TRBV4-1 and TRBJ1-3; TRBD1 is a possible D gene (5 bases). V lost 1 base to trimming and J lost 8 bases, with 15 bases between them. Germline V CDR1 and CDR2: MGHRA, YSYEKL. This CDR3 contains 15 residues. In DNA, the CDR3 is TGCGCCAGCAGCCAAGGGGCAGGGATAGAAGACACCATATATTTT. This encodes CASSQGAGIEDTIYF.

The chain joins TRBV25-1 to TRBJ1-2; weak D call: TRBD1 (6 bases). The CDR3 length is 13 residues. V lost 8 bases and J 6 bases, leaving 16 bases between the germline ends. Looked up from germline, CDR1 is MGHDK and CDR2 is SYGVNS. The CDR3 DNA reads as TGTGCCAGCGGGTTCCAGGGGTTACATGGCTACACCTTC. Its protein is CASGFQGLHGYTF.

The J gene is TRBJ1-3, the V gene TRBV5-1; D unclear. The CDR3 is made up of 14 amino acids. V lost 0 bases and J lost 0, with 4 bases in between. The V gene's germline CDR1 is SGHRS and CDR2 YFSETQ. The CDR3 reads CASSLDGSGNTIYF. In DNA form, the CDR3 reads TGCGCCAGCAGCTTGGACGGCTCTGGAAACACCATATATTTT.

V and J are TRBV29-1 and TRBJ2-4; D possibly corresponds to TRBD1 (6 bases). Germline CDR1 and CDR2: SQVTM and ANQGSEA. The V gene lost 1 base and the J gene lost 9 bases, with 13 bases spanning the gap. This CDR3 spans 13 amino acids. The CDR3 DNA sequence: TGCAGCGTTGAAGGGCAGGGGCTGAGCATTCAGTACTTC. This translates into CSVEGQGLSIQYF.

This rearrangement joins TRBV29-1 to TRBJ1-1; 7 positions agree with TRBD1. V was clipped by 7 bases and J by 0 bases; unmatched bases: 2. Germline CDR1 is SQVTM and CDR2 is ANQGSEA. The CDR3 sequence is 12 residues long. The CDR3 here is CSGGQLNTEAFF. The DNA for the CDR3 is TGCAGCGGGGGACAGCTGAACACTGAAGCTTTCTTT.

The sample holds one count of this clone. The CDR3 region has the DNA TGCAGTGCCGCCGACAGGGGAGGCGCTTTCTTT. Protein product: CSAADRGGAFF. The gene calls are TRBV20-1 and TRBJ1-1; 8 positions match TRBD1. CDR3 length equals 11 residues. CDR1 is DFQATT and CDR2 is SNEGSKA in the germline V gene (reference sequence). V was clipped by 6 bases and J by 11 bases; unmatched bases: 8.